These 14 T cell receptor beta chains were sequenced from one sample in a study of STAT5B mutations in CD4+ large granular lymphocyte leukemia. Repertoires were generated with immunoSEQ multiplex PCR, while TCRdb's copy carries only in-frame clones and drops some. Of about 30,000 clones in the sample, less than 80% were seen once. The sequencing sample was made of CD4+ T cells from blood buffy coats. The receptors originated from a human donor in good health.

The chain joins TRBV5-1 to TRBJ2-1, with D perhaps matching TRBD1 (7 bases). Germline V lookup: CDR1 SGHRS, CDR2 YFSETQ. The V gene lost 0 bases and the J gene lost 13 bases, with 14 bases spanning the gap. The CDR3 sequence is 13 residues long. The CDR3 DNA reads as TGCGCCAGCAGCTTGGACAGGGGCGGGGTACAGTTCTTC. It codes for CASSLDRGGVQFF.

This clone was seen only once. This chain connects TRBV28 to TRBJ1-2; D uncertain. The CDR3 runs 13 residues. V lost 5 bases and J 3 bases, leaving 10 bases between the germline ends. Looked up from germline, CDR1 is MDHEN and CDR2 is SYDVKM. The DNA for the CDR3 is TGTGCCAGCAGTCTCGACGGACACTATGGCTACACCTTC. This sequence encodes CASSLDGHYGYTF.

This chain joins TRBV5-1 and TRBJ2-5; 9 bases align to TRBD1. Germline V gene lookup returns CDR1 SGHRS and CDR2 YFSETQ. The V and J ends lost 0 bases and 2 bases, in that order; junction bases with no gene match: 2. There are 15 residues in the CDR3. This chain's CDR3 is CASSLDRGRQETQYF. The CDR3 coding sequence is TGCGCCAGCAGCTTGGACAGGGGGCGTCAAGAGACCCAGTACTTC.

This clone showed up just once. One end of the junction does not line up with germline, which may come from a read error. The CDR3 loop reads CASSLASPGQDNEQFF. The CDR3 DNA sequence: TGTGCTAGCAGCTTAGCGAGTCCGGGACAGGACAATGAGCAGTTCTTC. V is TRBV7-7 and J is TRBJ2-1; TRBD1 matches at 8 bases. This CDR3 is 16 amino acids long. Per germline, CDR1 SSHAT and CDR2 FNYEAQ (reference sequence).

Only a few counts were recorded for this clone. V gene TRBV7-9 combines with J gene TRBJ2-7; 14 positions match TRBD2. Trimming took 5 bases from V and 6 from J; bases not matched to a gene: 6. The CDR3 runs 15 residues. Germline values: CDR1 SEHNR, CDR2 FQNEAQ (reference sequence). The chain's CDR3 is CASSRGLAGAGEQYF. DNA of the CDR3: TGTGCCAGCAGCCGGGGACTAGCGGGAGCGGGCGAGCAGTACTTC. The full variable domain, in which reference TRBV7-9 and TRBJ2-7 provide the parts outside the CDR3, is DTGVSQNPRHKITKRGQNVTFRCDPISEHNRLYWYRQTLGQGPEFLTYFQNEAQLEKSRLLSDRFSAERPKGSFSTLEIQRTEQGDSAMYLCASSRGLAGAGEQYFGPGTRLTVT.

This clone was seen a handful of times. The chain's CDR3 is CASRYGTYKKQPQHF. The CDR3 DNA sequence: TGTGCCAGCAGGTACGGGACATATAAGAAACAGCCCCAGCATTTT. This chain connects TRBV28 to TRBJ1-5; tentatively, D is TRBD1 (6 bases). This CDR3 is 15 amino acids long. V lost 6 bases to trimming and J lost 7 bases, with 19 bases between them. The germline V gene has CDR1 MDHEN and CDR2 SYDVKM.

The J gene is TRBJ2-1, the V gene TRBV5-1; TRBD2 matches 9 bases. This CDR3 spans 16 amino acids. The V and J ends lost 2 bases and 6 bases, in that order; junction bases with no gene match: 9. The V gene's germline CDR1 is SGHRS and CDR2 YFSETQ. The CDR3 sequence: CASSLLAGAPPNEQFF. CDR3 nucleotide sequence: TGCGCCAGCAGCTTATTAGCGGGAGCCCCCCCCAATGAGCAGTTCTTC.

The chain couples TRBV6-1 to TRBJ1-1, with a weak D call TRBD1 (5 bases). The CDR3 sequence is 13 residues long. V lost 1 base to trimming and J lost 3 bases, with 6 bases between them. Germline V lookup: CDR1 MNHNS, CDR2 SASEGT. This CDR3 is CASSEGGDTEAFF. In DNA form, the CDR3 reads TGTGCCAGCAGTGAAGGGGGGGACACTGAAGCTTTCTTT.

In this sample, this clone turned up a few times. The chain links TRBV5-5 to TRBJ1-2; tentative D call: TRBD1 (5 bases). The CDR3 runs 13 residues. V was pared by 0 bases and J by 13 bases, with 16 bases between. Germline values: CDR1 SGHKS, CDR2 YYEKEE (reference sequence). DNA of the CDR3: TGTGCCAGCAGCTTGGACAGGTCAACACGCGGCACCTTC. It is translated as CASSLDRSTRGTF.

This chain connects TRBV4-2 to TRBJ2-3, with 10 bases lining up with TRBD2. CDR3 length equals 15 residues. Germline V gene data show CDR1 as LGHNA and CDR2 as YNFKEQ. The V and J ends lost 6 bases and 3 bases, in that order; junction bases with no gene match: 6. The CDR3 DNA reads as TGTGCCAGCAGTTTTAGCGGGAGGTTGACAGATACGCAGTATTTT. This translates into CASSFSGRLTDTQYF.

The chain joins TRBV5-4 to TRBJ2-2; TRBD1 matches 8 bases. With 4 bases clipped from V and 11 bases from J, the junction kept 16 bases outside the gene matches. This CDR3 region has 16 residues. The germline CDR1 and CDR2 sequences are SGHNT and YYREEE (reference sequence). The chain's CDR3 is CASSLETTSRGRELFF. The DNA of the CDR3 is TGTGCCAGCAGCCTTGAGACGACTTCCAGGGGGCGCGAGCTGTTTTTT.

The J gene is TRBJ1-4, the V gene TRBV5-1; D perhaps matches TRBD1 (5 bases). Germline V gene data show CDR1 as SGHRS and CDR2 as YFSETQ. This CDR3 has 15 residues. Trimming cost V 0 bases and J 3 bases, with 9 bases left between them. CDR3 protein: CASSLDGAPNEKLFF. In nucleotides, the CDR3 is TGCGCCAGCAGCTTGGACGGGGCACCTAATGAAAAACTGTTTTTT.

This clone was observed once. The V call is TRBV19, the J call TRBJ2-2; tentatively, D is TRBD2 (7 bases). The CDR3 is 15 amino acids. V was trimmed by 8 bases and J by 3 bases, leaving 16 bases between them. CDR1 and CDR2 from the germline V gene are LNHDA and SQIVND (reference sequence). CDR3 in amino acids: CASLGGPGDTGELFF. In DNA, the CDR3 is TGTGCCAGTTTGGGGGGGCCGGGCGACACCGGGGAGCTGTTTTTT.

This clone turned up a few times. The chain is built from TRBV7-9 and TRBJ2-1; D not certain. CDR3 length equals 14 residues. Trimming cost V 0 bases and J 6 bases, with 9 bases left between them. Germline V gives CDR1 SEHNR, CDR2 FQNEAQ (reference sequence). CDR3 nucleotide sequence: TGTGCCAGCAGCTTAGCGGTCCTTAGCAATGAGCAGTTCTTC. Amino acids: CASSLAVLSNEQFF.